The next 28 T cell receptor beta chains were all read from a single sample in a study of metastatic and nonmetastatic thyroid tumors. TCRdb re-called the PCR reads via MiXCR. Of some 20,000 clones detected, roughly a quarter appear once; the ten largest clones hold 6.1%. Not a single patient had been given any form of treatment at any point before undergoing thyroid surgery. Sequencing was done on a sample of blood. The receptors originated from a female donor with papillary thyroid cancer or a benign thyroid nodule (not recorded which). Some clones in this sample may be carry-over from other donors' samples.

In regard to this clone: A clone one base away is much larger, so this may be a read error. This specimen includes other DNA sequences encoding the same CDR3. This chain links TRBV2 with TRBJ2-3; possible D gene TRBD2, 6 bases. In germline, CDR1 is SNHLY, CDR2 FYNNEI. The CDR3 loop spans 15 amino acids. The CDR3 bases are TGTGCCAGCAGCCGCGCTAGCGTGAGTCCAGATACACAGTATTTT. Its protein is CASSRASVSPDTQYF.

A note on this clone: One end of the junction is discordant with germline, which a read error may explain. The chain combines TRBV7-2 with TRBJ2-4, with D possibly called TRBD1 or TRBD2 (5 bases each). The CDR3 has 15 residues. Germline V gene sequence: CDR1 SGHTA, CDR2 FQGNSA. The CDR3: CATELRGEGVNIHYF. The DNA of the CDR3 is TGTGCCACCGAGCTTAGAGGGGAAGGGGTAAACATTCATTACTTC.

This clone is medium-sized in the sample. The chain employs TRBV6-1 and TRBJ2-3, with D uncertain. CDR1 is MNHNS and CDR2 is SASEGT in the germline V gene. V lost 10 bases, J lost 2 bases, and 13 bases lay in between. The CDR3 has 13 residues. CDR3 sequence: CATNLVPTDTQYF. In DNA form, the CDR3 reads TGTGCCACCAACCTAGTACCCACAGATACGCAGTATTTT.

Points on this clone: A read error is possible here, since a much larger clone lies one base away. This chain joins TRBV7-6 and TRBJ1-2; 8 bases map to TRBD1. The V gene's germline CDR1 is SGHVS and CDR2 FNYEAQ. The CDR3 has 14 residues. This chain's CDR3 is CASSLHRGDYGHTF. Here the CDR3 DNA reads TGTGCCAGCAGCTTACACAGGGGGGACTATGGCCACACCTTC.

Of note for this clone: With a much larger clone just one base away, this may be a read error. As DNA, the CDR3 is TGTGCCTGTAAGGGGGAATATAATTCACCCCTCCACTTT. It codes for CACKGEYNSPLHF. The rearrangement uses TRBV30 and TRBJ1-6, with D possibly being TRBD1 (6 bases). V lost 6 bases, J lost 4 bases, and 10 bases lay in between. In germline, CDR1 is GTSNPN, CDR2 SVGIG (reference sequence). This CDR3 has 13 amino acids.

The chain carries TRBV20-1 and TRBJ2-2; D call uncertain. The CDR3 loop spans 15 amino acids. Deletions cut 4 bases from V and 3 bases from J, with 15 bases between. Germline CDR1 reads DFQATT; CDR2 reads SNEGSKA (reference sequence). The CDR3 loop reads CSAIASIPYTGELFF. CDR3 sequence (DNA): TGCAGTGCTATAGCAAGTATCCCGTACACCGGGGAGCTGTTTTTT.

The sample holds a few counts of this clone. The rearrangement joins TRBV6-5 to TRBJ1-1; no clear D gene. V was clipped by 3 bases and J by 4 bases, with 12 bases between them. This CDR3 contains 14 residues. Germline V lookup: CDR1 MNHEY, CDR2 SVGAGI. The CDR3 region is CASSYYVLGTEAFF. The DNA for the CDR3 is TGTGCCAGCAGTTATTACGTCTTGGGCACTGAAGCTTTCTTT.

The rearrangement joins TRBV5-1 to TRBJ1-1; D remains unclear. Germline V gene sequence: CDR1 SGHRS, CDR2 YFSETQ. The CDR3 runs 14 residues. Trimming left V 3 bases short and J 5 bases short, with 14 bases between. The CDR3 nucleotides read TGCGCCAGCAGCTCTGTAGGAGCGAAAACTGAAGCTTTCTTT. It specifies CASSSVGAKTEAFF. Drawing the rest from reference TRBV5-1 and TRBJ1-1, the complete variable domain is KAGVTQTPRYLIKTRGQQVTLSCSPISGHRSVSWYQQTPGQGLQFLFEYFSETQRNKGNFPGRFSGRQFSNSRSEMNVSTLELGDSALYLCASSSVGAKTEAFFGQGTRLTVV.

In its sample, this clone was seen a few times. The chain joins TRBV19 to TRBJ2-3; D not certain. V lost 3 bases to trimming and J lost 1 base, with 8 bases between them. This CDR3 has 14 amino acids. Germline V gene data show CDR1 as LNHDA and CDR2 as SQIVND (reference sequence). CDR3 in DNA: TGTGCCAGTAGTATGTTGGGTCGCACAGATACGCAGTATTTT. This sequence encodes CASSMLGRTDTQYF.

This clone was counted between two and nine times. The chain combines TRBV5-4 with TRBJ2-7; 9 bases match TRBD1. This CDR3 is 15 amino acids long. Trimming removed 0 bases from V and 10 bases from J; junction bases left unmatched: 11. Germline V lookup: CDR1 SGHNT, CDR2 YYREEE (reference sequence). This CDR3 is CASSLGDRASYYQYF. The CDR3 DNA is TGTGCCAGCAGCTTGGGGGACAGGGCTTCGTATTATCAGTACTTC.

This clone was counted ten times or more. A read error may explain this, as a much larger clone is one base away. Additional DNA sequences in this sample encode the identical CDR3. The chain is built from TRBV25-1 and TRBJ2-1; TRBD2 is a possible D gene (5 bases). CDR3 length: 16 residues. V was shortened by 1 base and J by 7 bases, with 17 bases between the two germline ends. Germline V lookup: CDR1 MGHDK, CDR2 SYGVNS. The CDR3 protein is CASSESKERPGNEQFF. CDR3 nucleotides: TGTGCCAGCAGTGAATCTAAGGAGCGGCCGGGAAATGAGCAGTTCTTC.

In DNA, the CDR3 is TGCAGTGCTAGAGATCAGGGGGCTGGCTATGGCTACACCTTC. It specifies CSARDQGAGYGYTF. The chain joins TRBV20-1 to TRBJ1-2; 8 nucleotides agree with TRBD1. Losses at the gene ends were 0 bases for V and 4 bases for J; bases not matched to a gene: 4. The CDR3 has 14 residues. Germline loops: CDR1 DFQATT, CDR2 SNEGSKA (reference sequence).

This clone was counted between two and nine times. The chain couples TRBV2 to TRBJ2-7; 7 bases align to TRBD2. The V segment lost 10 bases and the J segment 2 bases; nucleotides outside the gene matches: 5. Germline V CDR1 and CDR2: SNHLY, FYNNEI. The CDR3 spans 12 residues. The CDR3 reads CAIRLATYEQYF. Here the CDR3 DNA reads TGTGCCATTAGACTAGCCACCTACGAGCAGTACTTC. Supplemented by reference TRBV2 and TRBJ2-7, the full variable domain reads EPEVTQTPSHQVTQMGQEVILRCVPISNHLYFYWYRQILGQKVEFLVSFYNNEISEKSEIFDDQFSVERPDGSNFTLKIRSTKLEDSAMYFCAIRLATYEQYFGPGTRLTVT.

This clone was recorded at least ten times. The chain employs TRBV18 and TRBJ2-3; D unclear. This CDR3 is built from 14 residues. From germline, CDR1 is KGHSH and CDR2 LQKENI. V was shortened by 2 bases and J by 4 bases, with 10 bases between the two germline ends. The CDR3 DNA follows: TGTGCCAGCTCACCAAGGACCTTGCCAGATACGCAGTATTTT. Translated: CASSPRTLPDTQYF.

This clone came up a few times. One end of the junction fails to match germline, which may point to a read error. This chain uses TRBV6-5 with TRBJ2-7; 7 bases fit TRBD2. Germline CDR1 and CDR2: MNHEY and SVGAGI. This CDR3 is 15 amino acids long. DNA for the CDR3: TGTGCCATCAGTTACTCGTCTAGCGGATCCTACGAGCAGTACTTC. It specifies CAISYSSSGSYEQYF.

A few counts support this clone. V gene TRBV15 combines with J gene TRBJ2-7, with D hard to call. The CDR3 consists of 17 residues. Trimming cost V 2 bases and J 2 bases, with 19 bases left between them. The germline V gene has CDR1 LNHNV and CDR2 YYDKDF (reference sequence). CDR3: CATSRHSHSRHPYEQYF. CDR3 nucleotide sequence: TGTGCCACCAGCAGACACTCACACTCACGTCATCCCTACGAGCAGTACTTC.

The V call is TRBV6-1, the J call TRBJ1-6, with 8 positions matching TRBD1. The J segment lost 10 bases and the V segment lost 5 bases, leaving 7 bases of the junction unmatched. This CDR3 has 14 amino acids. The germline gives CDR1 MNHNS, CDR2 SASEGT. CDR3 sequence (DNA): TGTGCCAGCAGTCCGGGACAGGAGGAATCACCCCTCCACTTT. It encodes CASSPGQEESPLHF.

V and J are TRBV11-2 and TRBJ2-7; 8 nucleotides align to TRBD1. CDR3 length: 12 residues. The V and J ends lost 1 base and 11 bases, in that order; junction bases with no gene match: 4. CDR1 is SGHAT, CDR2 FQNNGV, per germline. CDR3 DNA sequence: TGTGCCAGCAGCTTAGGGGCAGGGGGCAAGTACTTC. It yields the protein CASSLGAGGKYF.

This clone was recorded many times. V is TRBV29-1 and J is TRBJ2-1; 9 nucleotides align to TRBD1. The germline V gene has CDR1 SQVTM and CDR2 ANQGSEA. The J segment lost 8 bases and the V segment lost 7 bases, leaving 9 bases of the junction unmatched. This CDR3 is 13 amino acids long. This chain's CDR3 is CSAISGQGYEQFF. The CDR3 DNA is TGCAGCGCCATTTCGGGACAGGGCTATGAGCAGTTCTTC.

This clone was recorded many times. A much bigger clone sits one base away, suggesting this may be a read error. The same CDR3 can be traced to other DNA sequences in this sample. V and J are TRBV10-3 and TRBJ2-2, with 11 nucleotides matching TRBD2. From germline, CDR1 is ENHRY and CDR2 SYGVKD. The CDR3 contains 17 residues. The CDR3 protein is CAISEAGLAVNTGGLFF. CDR3 bases: TGTGCCATCAGTGAGGCGGGACTAGCGGTGAACACCGGGGGGCTGTTTTTT.

The CDR3 region has the DNA TGTGCCATCAGTGATTCCGGGACGGTGAACACTGAAGCTTTCTTT. This sequence encodes CAISDSGTVNTEAFF. This chain connects TRBV10-3 to TRBJ1-1; D is perhaps TRBD1 (5 bases). V shed 3 bases and J shed 0 bases, with 11 bases lying between them. The CDR3 spans 15 residues. The germline gives CDR1 ENHRY, CDR2 SYGVKD.

The chain has TRBV30 and TRBJ2-1; tentatively, D is TRBD2 (5 bases). The CDR3 has 11 amino acids. Germline V gene lookup returns CDR1 GTSNPN and CDR2 SVGIG (reference sequence). Trimming removed 4 bases from V and 6 bases from J, with 7 bases in between. The CDR3 bases are TGTGCCTGGACGGGAAGCAATGAGCAGTTCTTC. The encoded protein is CAWTGSNEQFF.

This clone is judged medium-sized. This chain links TRBV6-2 or TRBV6-3 with TRBJ2-7; TRBD1 agrees at 9 bases. Per germline, CDR1 MNHEY and CDR2 SVGEGT. This CDR3 has 13 amino acids. V lost 8 bases to trimming and J lost 3 bases; unmatched junction nucleotides: 5. The CDR3 reads CASGDRAYYEQYF. For the CDR3, the DNA is TGTGCCAGCGGGGACAGGGCCTACTACGAGCAGTACTTC.

This chain uses TRBV6-1 with TRBJ2-1; D is perhaps TRBD2 (5 bases). CDR3 size: 14 residues. The germline CDR1 and CDR2 sequences are MNHNS and SASEGT. Deletions cut 6 bases from V and 12 bases from J, with 21 bases between. CDR3 DNA sequence: TGTGCCAGCAGAGCTCCCGGGGAGCCCCGATGGCAGTTCTTC. It codes for CASRAPGEPRWQFF.

The rearrangement joins TRBV4-3 to TRBJ2-7; 9 bases fit TRBD1. Trimming removed 2 bases from V and 2 bases from J; junction bases left unmatched: 1. From germline, CDR1 is LGHNA and CDR2 YSLEER. The CDR3 has 14 amino acids. The CDR3 DNA follows: TGCGCCAGCAGCCAATACAGGGGGCCCTACGAGCAGTACTTC. Amino acids: CASSQYRGPYEQYF.

This clone came up many times. This may arise from a read error, as a much more abundant clone is one base away. The sample contains more than one DNA sequence encoding this CDR3. This chain uses TRBV19 with TRBJ2-3; perhaps TRBD2 as D (5 bases). V dropped 3 bases and J dropped 0 bases, with 7 bases sitting between them. Germline V gene data show CDR1 as LNHDA and CDR2 as SQIVND (reference sequence). The CDR3 runs 14 residues. The DNA for the CDR3 is TGTGCCAGTAGTATGAGGGCCAGCACAGATACGCAGTATTTT. This encodes CASSMRASTDTQYF. Variable domain in full (rest from reference TRBV19 and TRBJ2-3): DGGITQSPKYLFRKEGQNVTLSCEQNLNHDAMYWYRQDPGQGLRLIYYSQIVNDFQKGDIAEGYSVSREKKESFPLTVTSAQKNPTAFYLCASSMRASTDTQYFGPGTRLTVL.

J is TRBJ2-7 and V is TRBV20-1; D is perhaps TRBD2 (6 bases). Germline V gene data show CDR1 as DFQATT and CDR2 as SNEGSKA (reference sequence). The length of the CDR3 is 14 residues. The V end lost 3 bases, the J end lost 3 bases, and 15 bases lay between the germline ends. The CDR3 spells CSASPRDFNYEQYF. DNA for the CDR3: TGCAGTGCTAGTCCCCGGGACTTTAACTACGAGCAGTACTTC.

This clone is labeled as medium-sized. The J gene is TRBJ2-7, the V gene TRBV20-1, with D hard to call. Trimming removed 0 bases at V and 3 bases at J, with 15 bases between. The germline gives CDR1 DFQATT, CDR2 SNEGSKA (reference sequence). The CDR3 contains 15 residues. CDR3 sequence: CSARDEAARFYEQYF. In nucleotides, the CDR3 is TGCAGTGCTAGAGACGAGGCGGCCAGGTTCTACGAGCAGTACTTC.